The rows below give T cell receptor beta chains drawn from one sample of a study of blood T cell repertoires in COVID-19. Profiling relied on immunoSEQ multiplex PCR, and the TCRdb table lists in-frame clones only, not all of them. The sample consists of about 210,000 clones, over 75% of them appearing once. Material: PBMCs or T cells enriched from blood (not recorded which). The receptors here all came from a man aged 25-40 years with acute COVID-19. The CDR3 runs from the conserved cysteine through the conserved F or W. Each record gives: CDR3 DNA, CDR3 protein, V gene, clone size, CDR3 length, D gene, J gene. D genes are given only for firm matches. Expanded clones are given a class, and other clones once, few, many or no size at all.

TGCGCCAGCAGCCAAGTTAGGGGTGCGTCGGCGAACACTGAAGCTTTCTTT CASSQVRGASANTEAFF TRBV4-1 NA 17 NA TRBJ1-1
TGTGCCAGCAGAACAGGGGGCTCAAACACCGGGGAGCTGTTTTTT CASRTGGSNTGELFF TRBV3-1/TRBV3-2 NA 15 TRBD1 TRBJ2-2
TGCGCCAGCGGCACCGGGACTACGATAGATACGCAGTATTTT CASGTGTTIDTQYF TRBV5-1 NA 14 TRBD2 TRBJ2-3
TGTGCCAGCAGTTACTCCCGGACAGGGCACACTGAAGCTTTCTTT CASSYSRTGHTEAFF TRBV6-5 few 15 TRBD1 TRBJ1-1
TGTGCCAGCAGTCGGACAGGGGGCATTATAGGCGGGGAGCTGTTTTTT CASSRTGGIIGGELFF TRBV28 NA 16 TRBD1 TRBJ2-2
TGTGCCAGCAGTCCCACCGGGACAGTATCCTACAATGAGCAGTTCTTC CASSPTGTVSYNEQFF TRBV2 NA 16 TRBD1 TRBJ2-1
TGTGCCAGCAGCCATGACAGGGAGACTGAAGCTTTCTTT CASSHDRETEAFF TRBV7-3 NA 13 TRBD1 TRBJ1-1
TGTGCCAGCAGACCGGGACAGGGGTATGAAAAACTGTTTTTT CASRPGQGYEKLFF TRBV2 NA 14 TRBD1 TRBJ1-4
TGTGCCAGTAGTATTCCGGGACAGGGCTACGAAAAACTGTTTTTT CASSIPGQGYEKLFF TRBV19 NA 15 TRBD1 TRBJ1-4
TGCGCCAGCAGTCAATCGGTAGGCGGGGGGCGGATCACAGATACGCAGTATTTT CASSQSVGGGRITDTQYF TRBV23-1 NA 18 TRBD2 TRBJ2-3
TGTGCCAGCAGTGAAAGGACAGGGGGCCAATCCTACGAGCAGTACTTC CASSERTGGQSYEQYF TRBV6-1 NA 16 TRBD1 TRBJ2-7
TGTGCCAGCAGTTTCCGGGGGGCGGGCCAGCCCCAGCATTTT CASSFRGAGQPQHF TRBV28 once 14 NA TRBJ1-5
TGTGCCATCGGGGTTACAGGGGGTGAAGCTTTCTTT CAIGVTGGEAFF TRBV10-3 NA 12 TRBD1 TRBJ1-1
TGTGCCACCAGCCCTGGAACAGGGGGCGGTAGGTATGGCTACACCTTC CATSPGTGGGRYGYTF TRBV15 NA 16 TRBD1 TRBJ1-2
TGTGCCAGCAGCTTGGTGGGGACAGGGAAGGAGACCCAGTACTTC CASSLVGTGKETQYF TRBV5-4 NA 15 TRBD1 TRBJ2-5
TGTGCCAGCAGTCGACTTGCGAATCAGCCCCAGCATTTT CASSRLANQPQHF TRBV6-5 NA 13 NA TRBJ1-5
TGTGCCAGCAGTCCCAGCGGGACCTACGAGCAGTACTTC CASSPSGTYEQYF TRBV3-1/TRBV3-2 NA 13 TRBD2 TRBJ2-7
TGTGCCAGCAGCTCCGGGACAAACTATGGCTACACCTTC CASSSGTNYGYTF TRBV11-2 once 13 NA TRBJ1-2
TGTGCCAGCAGTATTCATAGCAATCAGCCCCAGCATTTT CASSIHSNQPQHF TRBV27 once 13 NA TRBJ1-5
TGCGCCAGCAGCCTCTGGACTAGCGGGGGGGCCATCGAGCAGTTCTTC CASSLWTSGGAIEQFF TRBV5-1 NA 16 TRBD2 TRBJ2-1
TGTGCCAGTAGTCAACCCTCGGGGTACTATGGCTACACCTTC CASSQPSGYYGYTF TRBV19 NA 14 NA TRBJ1-2
TGCGCCAGCAGCTTGGTTTTGGCAGGGGGTGGCAATGAGCAGTTCTTC CASSLVLAGGGNEQFF TRBV5-1 NA 16 TRBD1 TRBJ2-1
TGTGCCACCAGTGATCCGTACAGGGGGGAAGCTTTCTTT CATSDPYRGEAFF TRBV24-1 NA 13 TRBD1 TRBJ1-1
TGTGCCAGCAGCTCTTCCGGGACATATAACTATGGCTACACCTTC CASSSSGTYNYGYTF TRBV7-9 NA 15 NA TRBJ1-2
TGTGCCAGTTCAGGGTGGGACACTGAAGCTTTCTTT CASSGWDTEAFF TRBV6-5 few 12 NA TRBJ1-1
TGTGCCAGCAGCTATACGCGGGGGCGAGACGGGGAGCTGTTTTTT CASSYTRGRDGELFF TRBV7-3 NA 15 NA TRBJ2-2